The 9 T cell receptor beta chains reported below all come from one sample, sequenced in a study of T-cell reconstitution after alpha-beta-depleted transplantation in children. Researchers prepared the TCRbeta library using unique molecular identifiers, the study reports. TCRdb ran MiXCR on the PCR reads and lists one entry per CDR3 protein. The sample comprises 250,000 to 300,000 distinct CDR3 sequences, more than 9% of which are singletons, and 10% rests with the top ten. The specimen comprised PBMCs from the stem cell graft donor, sampled from the stem cell graft. The source of these receptors is a human donor who donated a stem cell graft to a child with SCID.

The V call is TRBV28, the J call TRBJ2-7; D uncertain. CDR1 is MDHEN and CDR2 is SYDVKM in the germline V gene. The CDR3 consists of 11 residues. Trimming cost V 6 bases and J 10 bases, with 13 bases left between them. The CDR3 region is CASSPNWVQYF. The CDR3 coding sequence is TGTGCCAGCAGCCCAAACTGGGTACAGTACTTC.

This clonotype was detected a few times. The rearrangement joins TRBV3-1 to TRBJ1-2; D unclear. With 4 bases removed from V and 8 bases from J, the gap between germline ends came to 11 bases. This CDR3 is 12 amino acids long. CDR1 is LGHDT, CDR2 YNNKEL, per germline (reference sequence). DNA for the CDR3: TGTGCCAGCAGCCTTTGGGAATTGGGCTACACCTTC. Encoded protein: CASSLWELGYTF.

The genes are TRBV20-1 and TRBJ2-5; the match to TRBD2 covers 7 bases. The length of the CDR3 is 14 residues. The V segment lost 3 bases and the J segment 6 bases; nucleotides outside the gene matches: 10. Per germline, CDR1 DFQATT and CDR2 SNEGSKA (reference sequence). In DNA, the CDR3 is TGCAGTGCTAGGAAGCTAGCGGATGATAAGACCCAGTACTTC. This codes for CSARKLADDKTQYF.

This clonotype has only a few counts. CDR3 nucleotides: TGTGCCAGCAGCTTGGGAGGGGTCACCACTGAAGCTTTCTTT. Translating it yields CASSLGGVTTEAFF. The chain carries TRBV7-6 and TRBJ1-1; possibly TRBD1 for D (5 bases). The CDR3 spans 14 residues. Trimming shortened V by 3 bases and J by 4 bases, and 12 bases separated the two germline ends. CDR1 and CDR2 from the germline V gene are SGHVS and FNYEAQ.

The V and J genes are TRBV20-1 and TRBJ2-7; D is possibly TRBD1 (6 bases). The CDR3 totals 12 residues. The V end was cut by 0 bases, the J end by 6 bases, with 9 bases between. Germline loops: CDR1 DFQATT, CDR2 SNEGSKA (reference sequence). CDR3: CSARDRGFEQYF. The CDR3 bases are TGCAGTGCTAGAGATAGGGGGTTCGAGCAGTACTTC.

In its sample, this clonotype was seen a few times. The gene calls are TRBV4-1 and TRBJ2-2, with TRBD1 as a possible D gene (6 bases). CDR1 and CDR2 from the germline V gene are MGHRA and YSYEKL. This CDR3 comprises 16 residues. Trimming removed 2 bases from V and 0 bases from J, with 10 bases in between. The CDR3 region is CASSQRTDANTGELFF. For the CDR3, the DNA is TGCGCCAGCAGCCAACGGACAGATGCGAACACCGGGGAGCTGTTTTTT.

The chain has TRBV18 and TRBJ2-3; either TRBD1 or TRBD2 may fit D (5 bases each). CDR1 is KGHSH, CDR2 LQKENI, per germline. Trimming pared 2 bases from V and 6 bases from J, leaving 18 bases between. This CDR3 region has 16 residues. CDR3 in amino acids: CASSPGGWDRPDTQYF. DNA of the CDR3: TGTGCCAGCTCACCAGGTGGATGGGACCGACCGGATACGCAGTATTTT.

This chain connects TRBV7-8 to TRBJ2-7; a possible D gene is TRBD2 (6 bases). This CDR3 has 13 amino acids. Germline CDR1 reads SGHVS; CDR2 reads FQNEAQ. Trimming left V 1 base short and J 7 bases short, with 11 bases between. The DNA of the CDR3 is TGTGCCAGCAGCTTAGGGACTACAGCGGAGCAGTACTTC. Translating gives CASSLGTTAEQYF. The whole variable domain, remainder taken from reference TRBV7-8 and TRBJ2-7, is GAGVSQSPRYKVAKRGQDVALRCDPISGHVSLFWYQQALGQGPEFLTYFQNEAQLDKSGLPSDRFFAERPEGSVSTLKIQRTQQEDSAVYLCASSLGTTAEQYFGPGTRLTVT.

There are a few counts of this clonotype. The V call is TRBV12-3 or TRBV12-4, the J call TRBJ1-2; D gene ambiguous. The ends were cut back, 3 bases at V and 3 bases at J, with 11 bases in the middle. The CDR3 length is 14 residues. This CDR3 reads CASSFGSNYYGYTF. The CDR3 DNA reads TGTGCCAGCAGTTTCGGCAGTAACTACTATGGCTACACCTTC.